Each of the 19 T cell receptor beta chains below was sequenced from the same sample in a study of Graves' ophthalmopathy and Graves' hyperthyroidism. Scientists amplified the TCR beta CDR3 regions from RNA transcripts. HTBI-primed RT-PCR formed the first round, and a multiplex PCR formed the second. MiXCR, run by TCRdb on the multiplex PCR reads, gives a single entry per CDR3 protein. This sample yields about 390,000 distinct CDR3 sequences, of which roughly 14% are seen a single time; approximately 7% belongs to the top ten. The specimen was peripheral blood. Receptor source: a woman between 18 and 30 years old with stable Graves' hyperthyroidism.

This clonotype was seen many times. The CDR3 DNA sequence: TGTGCCAGTAGTATATCGCTATACCACGGGGAGCTGTTTTTT. This gives the protein CASSISLYHGELFF. The V gene is TRBV19, the J gene TRBJ2-2, with unresolved D. V lost 2 bases and J 7 bases, leaving 11 bases between the germline ends. Germline V gene lookup returns CDR1 LNHDA and CDR2 SQIVND (reference sequence). The CDR3 sequence is 14 residues long.

This sequence joins TRBV27 and TRBJ1-2; a weak D match, TRBD1 (5 bases). Trimming stripped 1 base from V and 0 bases from J, with 9 bases between. CDR1 MNHEY and CDR2 SMNVEV come from the germline V gene (reference sequence). The CDR3 loop spans 15 amino acids. The CDR3 reads CASSLYSGSNYGYTF. DNA for the CDR3: TGTGCCAGCAGTTTATACTCAGGGTCTAACTATGGCTACACCTTC.

This clonotype was observed many times. The V call is TRBV24-1, the J call TRBJ1-1; 7 bases fit TRBD1. V dropped 9 bases and J dropped 4; count of bases not matched to a gene: 10. Germline values: CDR1 KGHDR, CDR2 SFDVKD. This CDR3 is 14 amino acids long. CDR3 sequence: CATREGPGGTEAFF. CDR3 in DNA: TGTGCCACCCGAGAGGGCCCAGGGGGCACTGAAGCTTTCTTT.

This chain joins TRBV4-1 and TRBJ1-5; unclear D gene. Between the trimmed V and J ends, which lost 1 base and 5 bases, there was a span of 9 bases. The CDR3 is 14 residues long. Germline lookup yields CDR1 MGHRA and CDR2 YSYEKL. This CDR3 reads CASSQAVPDQPQHF. CDR3 DNA sequence: TGCGCCAGCAGCCAAGCGGTCCCGGATCAGCCCCAGCATTTT.

This clonotype was observed many times. The chain joins TRBV2 to TRBJ1-3, with D possibly matching TRBD1 (6 bases). The CDR3 is 16 residues long. Looked up from germline, CDR1 is SNHLY and CDR2 is FYNNEI. The V and J ends lost 7 bases and 0 bases respectively, with 16 bases between them. CDR3: CASTPSRDNSGNTIYF. The CDR3 DNA sequence: TGTGCCAGCACCCCCAGCCGGGACAACTCTGGAAACACCATATATTTT.

In this sample, this clonotype turned up many times. In nucleotides, the CDR3 is TGTGCCAGCAGCGATAGACAGGGACAGGATCAGCCCCAGCATTTT. This codes for CASSDRQGQDQPQHF. The rearrangement uses TRBV12-3 or TRBV12-4 and TRBJ1-5, with 8 nucleotides matching TRBD1. The CDR3 length is 15 residues. With 6 bases clipped from V and 5 bases from J, the junction kept 9 bases outside the gene matches.

The sample holds many counts of this clonotype. This chain joins TRBV19 and TRBJ1-1; D gene unclear. V shed 1 base and J shed 3 bases, with 12 bases lying between them. The CDR3 has 15 amino acids. Germline V gives CDR1 LNHDA, CDR2 SQIVND (reference sequence). CDR3 protein: CASSIGERTYTEAFF. In nucleotides, the CDR3 is TGTGCCAGTAGTATAGGGGAACGGACCTACACTGAAGCTTTCTTT.

Ten or more counts support this clonotype. V is TRBV5-1 and J is TRBJ1-2, with a weak D call TRBD1 (5 bases). Looked up from germline, CDR1 is SGHRS and CDR2 is YFSETQ. The CDR3 extends over 13 amino acids. Trimming shortened V by 2 bases and J by 7 bases, and 12 bases separated the two germline ends. CDR3 bases: TGCGCCAGCAGCTTCTCCAGGGAGCTTGGCTACACCTTC. It encodes CASSFSRELGYTF.

This clonotype occurred many times. The chain has TRBV13 and TRBJ1-1, with D hard to call. Germline assignment: CDR1 PRHDT and CDR2 FYEKMQ (reference sequence). V lost 1 base and J lost 5, with 5 bases in between. This CDR3 comprises 12 residues. CDR3 in DNA: TGTGCCAGCAGCTTAGATAGTACTGAAGCTTTCTTT. It codes for CASSLDSTEAFF.

This clonotype has a count of ten or more. The CDR3 protein is CSATIPGQGSYEQYF. The DNA of the CDR3 is TGCAGTGCTACCATACCGGGACAGGGATCCTACGAGCAGTACTTC. V gene TRBV20-1 combines with J gene TRBJ2-7; 9 bases match TRBD1. V shed 4 bases, J shed 1 base, and the junction held 8 bases outside the gene matches. This CDR3 is built from 15 residues. Germline CDR1 reads DFQATT; CDR2 reads SNEGSKA (reference sequence).

This clonotype was counted many times. The gene calls are TRBV6-5 and TRBJ2-7; 10 bases agree with TRBD1. The CDR3 runs to 16 residues. Germline V gene lookup returns CDR1 MNHEY and CDR2 SVGAGI. Trimming cost V 7 bases and J 4 bases; bases outside gene matches: 13. In DNA, the CDR3 is TGTGCCAGCAATCTGGGGACAGGGGATAGTATGTACGAGCAGTACTTC. Translating gives CASNLGTGDSMYEQYF.

A note on this clonotype: It may be a read error: a sequence one base away is much more abundant. The genes are TRBV29-1 and TRBJ2-4; D call uncertain. Matching the DNA end better, TRBJ2-1 makes the J call doubtful. The germline gives CDR1 SQVTM, CDR2 ANQGSEA. The CDR3 contains 12 residues. CDR3 residues: CSVGHLKNIQFF. CDR3 coding DNA: TGCAGCGTGGGTCATCTCAAAAACATTCAGTTCTTC.

The table lists this clonotype with many counts. The V and J genes are TRBV15 and TRBJ2-7; 9 bases match TRBD1. CDR1 is LNHNV and CDR2 is YYDKDF in the germline V gene (reference sequence). The CDR3 consists of 14 residues. The V gene end was trimmed by 6 bases and the J gene end by 0 bases; junction bases not matched to a gene: 3. The CDR3 region has the DNA TGTGCCACCAGGCCGACAGGGGGCTCCTACGAGCAGTACTTC. Protein sequence: CATRPTGGSYEQYF.

This clonotype was detected many times. V gene TRBV13 combines with J gene TRBJ2-5, with TRBD2 identical over 9 bases. CDR3 length: 17 residues. From germline, CDR1 is PRHDT and CDR2 FYEKMQ (reference sequence). The J segment lost 5 bases and the V segment lost 1 base, leaving 11 bases of the junction unmatched. For the CDR3, the DNA is TGTGCCAGCAGCTTAGAAAGGGCGACTAGCGGTTCGGAGACCCAGTACTTC. Its protein product is CASSLERATSGSETQYF.

Concerning this clonotype: Given a much more abundant clone one base away, this may be a read error. This chain joins TRBV6-5 and TRBJ1-5; D is unclear. The CDR3 length is 13 residues. CDR1 and CDR2 (germline): MNHEY, SVGAGI. DNA for the CDR3: TGTGCCAGCAGTCCCCCGAGTGGCCAGCCCCAGGATTTT. This translates into CASSPPSGQPQDF.

To note about this clonotype: This could be a read error, since a much larger clone is one nucleotide away. J is TRBJ2-2 and V is TRBV2, with D tentatively TRBD2 (5 bases). The CDR3 has 11 residues. Germline V lookup: CDR1 SNHLY, CDR2 FYNNEI. The CDR3 region is CASSSHGELCF. CDR3 DNA sequence: TGTGCCAGCAGCTCACACGGGGAGCTGTGTTTT.

This clonotype was detected ten times or more. J is TRBJ1-1 and V is TRBV12-3 or TRBV12-4; TRBD1 is a possible D gene (6 bases). V shed 6 bases and J shed 7 bases, with 21 bases lying between them. This CDR3 is 15 amino acids long. The CDR3 nucleotides read TGTGCCAGCAGCTATCCCGGAACAGGGAAGGGTGAAGCTTTCTTT. Protein product: CASSYPGTGKGEAFF.

At least ten counts were recorded for this clonotype. The chain couples TRBV24-1 to TRBJ2-7; a weak D match, TRBD1 (7 bases). V was pared by 4 bases and J by 4 bases, with 13 bases between. The CDR3 has 14 residues. Germline lookup yields CDR1 KGHDR and CDR2 SFDVKD. The CDR3: CATSEAGGSYEQYF. CDR3 DNA: TGTGCCACCAGTGAGGCAGGGGGGAGTTACGAGCAGTACTTC.

This clonotype was counted at least ten times. The chain has TRBV4-1 and TRBJ2-5; tentatively, D is TRBD2 (6 bases). The CDR3 consists of 15 residues. Per the germline V gene, CDR1 is MGHRA and CDR2 is YSYEKL. Trimming cost V 2 bases and J 5 bases, with 15 bases left between them. The chain's CDR3 is CASSQPLRRGETQYF. Written as DNA, the CDR3 is TGCGCCAGCAGCCAACCCTTAAGGCGGGGCGAGACCCAGTACTTC.